The 8 T cell receptor beta chains listed next were all sequenced from one sample in a study of PD-1 blockade in classical Hodgkin lymphoma. Produced via immunoSEQ multiplex PCR; TCRdb's table is partial and in-frame only. The sample has 45,000 to 55,000 clones, over 70% seen once. The patients all showed relapse after autologous stem cell transplantation, while their brentuximab vedotin exposure varied. The specimen comprised peripheral blood mononuclear cells (PBMCs), sampled at baseline. The receptors were gathered from a human donor with classical Hodgkin lymphoma.

The chain combines TRBV12-5 with TRBJ1-3; no firm D call. This CDR3 has 15 amino acids. The germline V and J ends were trimmed by 1 base and 2 bases, with 9 bases remaining between them. Germline loops: CDR1 LGHNT, CDR2 FRNRAP. CDR3 protein: CASGLGPQTGNTIYF. The CDR3 DNA is TGTGCTAGTGGTTTGGGACCCCAGACTGGAAACACCATATATTTT.

V usage is TRBV2 and J usage is TRBJ2-5; D tentatively fits TRBD1 or TRBD2 (5 bases each). The CDR3 covers 16 residues. CDR1 is SNHLY, CDR2 FYNNEI, per germline. The V gene lost 5 bases and the J gene lost 4 bases, with 20 bases spanning the gap. The CDR3 loop reads CASSPGRTRPSETQYF. The CDR3, as DNA: TGTGCCAGCAGTCCGGGGCGGACCAGACCATCAGAGACCCAGTACTTC.

The V call is TRBV14, the J call TRBJ2-7; TRBD1 matches 12 bases. V gave up 1 base and J gave up 4 bases; unmatched junction bases: 2. Germline V lookup: CDR1 SGHDN, CDR2 FVKESK. This CDR3 has 15 amino acids. The CDR3 is CASSQGGQGAYEQYF. In DNA form, the CDR3 reads TGTGCCAGCAGCCAAGGGGGACAGGGGGCTTACGAGCAGTACTTC.

V is TRBV4-1 and J is TRBJ2-2; 8 bases map to TRBD1. The CDR3 is 17 amino acids. V lost 5 bases and J lost 3; bases outside the gene matches: 11. Germline CDR1 is MGHRA and CDR2 is YSYEKL. The CDR3, as DNA: TGCGCCAGCAGCTACCTGGGGACAGGAGGGCACACCGGGGAGCTGTTTTTT. Translating it yields CASSYLGTGGHTGELFF.

The chain has TRBV11-2 and TRBJ1-3; D is ambiguous. Trimming pared 0 bases from V and 4 bases from J, leaving 4 bases between. Germline V gives CDR1 SGHAT, CDR2 FQNNGV. The CDR3 totals 13 residues. The CDR3 protein is CASSLERGNTIYF. Here the CDR3 DNA reads TGTGCCAGCAGCTTAGAAAGGGGAAACACCATATATTTT.

The DNA of the CDR3 is TGTGCCAGCAGCCCCTGGGATGGGGGGGAGGAGACCCAGTACTTC. This gives the protein CASSPWDGGEETQYF. The chain has TRBV7-9 and TRBJ2-5; 7 nucleotides align to TRBD2. J lost 5 bases, V lost 5 bases, and 11 bases had no gene match. Germline V gene lookup returns CDR1 SEHNR and CDR2 FQNEAQ (reference sequence). The CDR3 has 15 amino acids.

The chain recombines TRBV29-1 with TRBJ1-4; 12 bases line up with TRBD1. V lost 6 bases, J lost 8 bases, and 10 bases stayed unmatched. The CDR3 totals 15 residues. Per the germline V gene, CDR1 is SQVTM and CDR2 is ANQGSEA. The CDR3 nucleotides are TGCAGCGTCTCCGCCGGGACAGGGGGCAGGGAAAAACTGTTTTTT. This sequence encodes CSVSAGTGGREKLFF. The entire variable domain, with the rest obtained from reference TRBV29-1 and TRBJ1-4, is as follows: SAVISQKPSRDICQRGTSLTIQCQVDSQVTMMFWYRQQPGQSLTLIATANQGSEATYESGFVIDKFPISRPNLTFSTLTVSNMSPEDSSIYLCSVSAGTGGREKLFFGSGTQLSVL.

V is TRBV4-1 and J is TRBJ2-5; 12 positions agree with TRBD1. V lost 1 base to trimming and J lost 1 base; unmatched junction nucleotides: 7. This CDR3 has 18 residues. CDR1 is MGHRA and CDR2 is YSYEKL in the germline V gene. CDR3 in DNA: TGCGCCAGCAGCCAAGTAGCCGGGACAGGGGGCTCCCAAGAGACCCAGTACTTC. It specifies CASSQVAGTGGSQETQYF.